These T cell receptor beta chains were read from a single sample in a study of blood T cell repertoires in COVID-19. Sequencing used immunoSEQ multiplex PCR; TCRdb keeps in-frame clones, though not all of them. In the table there are 210,000 or so clones, about 84% of which are singletons. The material sequenced was PBMCs or T cells enriched from blood (not recorded which). These receptors came from a man aged 25 to 40 with acute COVID-19. Each CDR3 is given with its conserved first and last residue. Each record gives: clone size, D gene, V gene, J gene, CDR3 DNA, CDR3 protein. The D gene is left open where the match is weak. Not all rows give a size; the values are once, few, many and, for expanded clones, a class.

>NA|NA|TRBV2|TRBJ1-1
TGTGCCAGCAGTTTCCGGGACATTCTTTCCACTGAAGCTTTCTTT
CASSFRDILSTEAFF
>NA|TRBD1|TRBV12-3/TRBV12-4|TRBJ1-2
TGTGCCAGCAGTTTATCGACAGGGTTTGGCTACACCTTC
CASSLSTGFGYTF
>once|TRBD1|TRBV5-5|TRBJ2-5
TGTGCCAGCAGCTCGGAGGACAGGGTACAAGAGACCCAGTACTTC
CASSSEDRVQETQYF
>NA|NA|TRBV6-5|TRBJ1-1
TGTGCCAGCAGCCGGGAAGGGAACACTGAAGCTTTCTTT
CASSREGNTEAFF
>NA|NA|TRBV2|TRBJ1-2
TGTGCCAGCAGTGAAGCAAGAGGAGGGGACCACAACTATGGCTACACCTTC
CASSEARGGDHNYGYTF
>NA|NA|TRBV12-5|TRBJ1-2
TGTGCTAGTGGTAGCGAACGGCTTTCCCACTATGGCTACACCTTC
CASGSERLSHYGYTF
>few|TRBD1|TRBV5-4|TRBJ1-5
TGTGCCAGCAGCTTGGGAGGGGGCACTCAGCCCCAGCATTTT
CASSLGGGTQPQHF
>NA|NA|TRBV6-2/TRBV6-3|TRBJ1-1
TGTGCCAGCAGTAGAACAGGGAACACTGAAGCTTTCTTT
CASSRTGNTEAFF
>NA|TRBD1|TRBV18|TRBJ2-5
TGTGCCAGCTCACCGGGACAGGGTAGCCAGACCCAGTACTTC
CASSPGQGSQTQYF
>NA|NA|TRBV7-2|TRBJ2-7
TGTGCCAGCAGATTCTCGCAGGGGAGCGGCGAGCAGTACTTC
CASRFSQGSGEQYF
>NA|NA|TRBV27|TRBJ1-3
TGTGCCAGCAGAAGAACAGGCTCTGGAAACACCATATATTTT
CASRRTGSGNTIYF
>NA|NA|TRBV28|TRBJ2-7
TGTGCCAGCAGTAACGGACAGATCCCCTACGAGCAGTACTTC
CASSNGQIPYEQYF
>few|TRBD2|TRBV4-1|TRBJ2-1
TGCGCCAGCAGCCGAACCAGCGGGGGGGCCTATATCAATGAGCAGTTCTTC
CASSRTSGGAYINEQFF
>NA|TRBD1|TRBV19|TRBJ1-5
TGTGCCAGTAGTAGGGCCCCGGGACAGGGCGCACCCCAGCATTTT
CASSRAPGQGAPQHF
>NA|NA|TRBV13|TRBJ1-1
TGTGCCAGCAGCTTAGAATCAGGGGAGAACACTGAAGCTTTCTTT
CASSLESGENTEAFF
>NA|TRBD2|TRBV11-2|TRBJ2-3
TGTGCCAGCAGCTTAGAGGGGCCGGGACTAGCGGGGGCGGATACGCAGTATTTT
CASSLEGPGLAGADTQYF
>NA|TRBD2|TRBV4-2|TRBJ2-4
TGTGCCAGCAGCCAAGACTCCGGGGGGGCAGGCAAAAACATTCAGTACTTC
CASSQDSGGAGKNIQYF
>NA|TRBD1|TRBV25-1|TRBJ1-5
TGTGCCAGCAGTCAGGGGGATCTGGGGCCCCAGCATTTT
CASSQGDLGPQHF
>NA|NA|TRBV4-1|TRBJ2-7
TGCGCCAGCAGCCAAGATCGATTTCGGACAGCCGACGAGCAGTACTTC
CASSQDRFRTADEQYF
>NA|TRBD2|TRBV15|TRBJ2-3
TGTGCCACCAGTAGCGGGACTAGCGTTACATATACGCAGTATTTT
CATSSGTSVTYTQYF
>few|TRBD2|TRBV29-1|TRBJ2-7
TGCAGCGTTGAAGTCCCAGGGACTAACTACGAGCAGTACTTC
CSVEVPGTNYEQYF
>NA|NA|TRBV11-2|TRBJ2-3
TGTGCCAGCAGCTTACTAGCGCTGAGCACAGATACGCAGTATTTT
CASSLLALSTDTQYF
>NA|TRBD1|TRBV6-5|TRBJ1-2
TGTGCCAGCAGGACAGGGGGGGCTTCCGGCTACACCTTC
CASRTGGASGYTF
>NA|NA|TRBV27|TRBJ2-1
TGTGCCAGCAGTTTCGGGTCAGATTACAATGAGCAGTTCTTC
CASSFGSDYNEQFF
>NA|NA|TRBV9|TRBJ2-1
TGTGCCAGCAGCGTAGGACGGGGGAATGAGCAGTTCTTC
CASSVGRGNEQFF
>NA|NA|TRBV27|TRBJ2-3
TGTGCCAGCAGTTTGGACATCTCCTTTAGCACAGATACGCAGTATTTT
CASSLDISFSTDTQYF
>few|TRBD1|TRBV27|TRBJ2-7
TGTGCCAGCAGTTTCGGGACAGGGGGGTTACGGGAGCAGTACTTC
CASSFGTGGLREQYF
>NA|TRBD1|TRBV6-5|TRBJ2-1
TGTGCCAGCACCCAAGGACAGGGGGAGCGCAATGAGCAGTTCTTC
CASTQGQGERNEQFF
>NA|NA|TRBV29-1|TRBJ1-2
TGCAGCGTTGATACAGGAAACTATGGCTACACCTTC
CSVDTGNYGYTF
>NA|NA|TRBV3-1/TRBV3-2|TRBJ1-4
TGTGCCAGCAGCCAAGGTGGAGTGACGGGTGAAAAACTGTTTTTT
CASSQGGVTGEKLFF
>NA|TRBD2|TRBV3-1/TRBV3-2|TRBJ2-1
TGTGCCAGCAGGACTAGCGGGGGGTCATACAATGAGCAGTTCTTC
CASRTSGGSYNEQFF
>once|TRBD1|TRBV27|TRBJ1-1
TGTGCCAGCAGCCCCGACAGGGGGCGGACTGAAGCTTTCTTT
CASSPDRGRTEAFF
>NA|NA|TRBV7-9|TRBJ1-1
TGTGCCAGCAGCCCGAGGACAGTCTCTGAAGCTTTCTTT
CASSPRTVSEAFF
>NA|NA|TRBV19|TRBJ1-4
TGTGCCAGTAGTATAGATGGTGGGGTATTTAGGAGGTCGGATGAAAAACTGTTTTTT
CASSIDGGVFRRSDEKLFF
>NA|NA|TRBV5-1|TRBJ1-5
TGCGCCAGCAGCCTAGGAGGGGTCAGTCAGCCCCAGCATTTT
CASSLGGVSQPQHF
>few|TRBD1|TRBV15|TRBJ2-3
TGTGCCACCAGCCTCCGGGACAGGGGTCCGACAGATACGCAGTATTTT
CATSLRDRGPTDTQYF
>NA|TRBD2|TRBV4-1|TRBJ2-2
TGCGCCAGCAGCCAAGAAGCGGGGAAGTACACCGGGGAGCTGTTTTTT
CASSQEAGKYTGELFF
>NA|TRBD1|TRBV5-5|TRBJ2-5
TGTGCCAGCAGCTTGGAGACAGGACAGGGGGAGACCCAGTACTTC
CASSLETGQGETQYF
>NA|NA|TRBV19|TRBJ1-1
TGTGCCAGTAGCCTTACAACAGGGAGGAACACTGAAGCTTTCTTT
CASSLTTGRNTEAFF
>NA|NA|TRBV11-2|TRBJ2-1
TGTGCCAGCAGCTTATTAGGGGCCGATTACAATGAGCAGTTCTTC
CASSLLGADYNEQFF
>NA|TRBD2|TRBV5-4|TRBJ2-3
TGTGCCAGCAGCTTGCGACTAGCGGGGACCCAACATAGCACAGATACGCAGTATTTT
CASSLRLAGTQHSTDTQYF
>NA|TRBD1|TRBV19|TRBJ2-3
TGTGCCAGTAGTATAGTAGGGGGCCCCGGGGATACGCAGTATTTT
CASSIVGGPGDTQYF
>NA|NA|TRBV27|TRBJ1-6
TGTGCCAGCAGTTTAGATCCCCCTGACACCTCCTATAATTCACCCCTCCACTTT
CASSLDPPDTSYNSPLHF
>NA|TRBD1|TRBV12-5|TRBJ2-7
TGTGCTAGTGGTTTGCCTACTGCAGGGGGCTACGAGCAGTACTTC
CASGLPTAGGYEQYF
>NA|NA|TRBV29-1|TRBJ1-2
TGCAGCGTCCCAGGGACACCCAACTATGGCTACACCTTC
CSVPGTPNYGYTF